These 9 T cell receptor beta chains share one sample of origin, sequenced in a study of identifying expanded T cells in peripheral blood. This table comes from immunoSEQ multiplex PCR, and its TCRdb copy is limited to in-frame clones, with some not included. The sample carries some 100,000 clones, around nine tenths recorded once. Sample: blood. The receptors were gathered from a person between 18 and 75 years old in good health.

This clone was seen just once. The gene calls are TRBV10-3 and TRBJ1-5; possibly TRBD1 for D (6 bases). The CDR3 is 16 residues long. V was trimmed by 0 bases and J by 5 bases, leaving 14 bases between them. Looked up from germline, CDR1 is ENHRY and CDR2 is SYGVKD. CDR3 residues: CAISESGGTTDQPQHF. The CDR3, as DNA: TGTGCCATCAGTGAGTCAGGGGGAACCACGGATCAGCCCCAGCATTTT.

The J gene is TRBJ1-3, the V gene TRBV5-4; 8 bases line up with TRBD1. The V gene's germline CDR1 is SGHNT and CDR2 YYREEE (reference sequence). The length of the CDR3 is 14 residues. J lost 3 bases, V lost 3 bases, and 2 bases had no gene match. The CDR3 region has the DNA TGTGCCAGCAGCTGGACAGGGTTTGGAAACACCATATATTTT. Translation gives CASSWTGFGNTIYF. The whole variable domain, filled in from reference TRBV5-4 and TRBJ1-3, reads ETGVTQSPTHLIKTRGQQVTLRCSSQSGHNTVSWYQQALGQGPQFIFQYYREEENGRGNFPPRFSGLQFPNYSSELNVNALELDDSALYLCASSWTGFGNTIYFGEGSWLTVV.

V and J are TRBV19 and TRBJ1-1, with D unresolved. Looked up from germline, CDR1 is LNHDA and CDR2 is SQIVND (reference sequence). Trimming shortened V by 5 bases and J by 7 bases, and 8 bases separated the two germline ends. The CDR3 is made up of 11 amino acids. The CDR3 reads CASSWVNEAFF. The CDR3 DNA sequence: TGTGCCAGTAGTTGGGTTAATGAAGCTTTCTTT.

The chain couples TRBV28 to TRBJ1-5; no definite D call. The CDR3 runs 13 residues. CDR1 is MDHEN and CDR2 is SYDVKM in the germline V gene. V was pared by 6 bases and J by 2 bases, with 8 bases between. CDR3 nucleotides: TGTGCCAGCAGCTGGACGGGCAATCAGCCCCAGCATTTT. This translates into CASSWTGNQPQHF.

This rearrangement joins TRBV5-1 to TRBJ1-1, with D unresolved. Trimming pared 2 bases from V and 1 base from J, leaving 9 bases between. CDR1 and CDR2 from the germline V gene are SGHRS and YFSETQ. This CDR3 has 14 amino acids. CDR3 coding DNA: TGCGCCAGCAGCTTCCTAGGAGGGAACACTGAAGCTTTCTTT. Translating it yields CASSFLGGNTEAFF.

This clone was seen once. The chain is built from TRBV7-2 and TRBJ1-4; D uncertain. V dropped 1 base and J dropped 11 bases, with 5 bases sitting between them. The CDR3 length is 11 residues. The germline gives CDR1 SGHTA, CDR2 FQGNSA. The CDR3 DNA is TGTGCCAGCAGCTTAGGAGTTAAACTGTTTTTT. It codes for CASSLGVKLFF. The full variable domain, with the rest looked up from reference TRBV7-2 and TRBJ1-4, is GAGVSQSPSNKVTEKGKDVELRCDPISGHTALYWYRQSLGQGLEFLIYFQGNSAPDKSGLPSDRFSAERTGGSVSTLTIQRTQQEDSAVYLCASSLGVKLFFGSGTQLSVL.

The V gene is TRBV10-3, the J gene TRBJ1-2, with a possible D match to TRBD1 (6 bases). The CDR3 covers 14 residues. The germline V gene has CDR1 ENHRY and CDR2 SYGVKD. V was shortened by 6 bases and J by 3 bases, with 14 bases between the two germline ends. CDR3 sequence (DNA): TGTGCCATCAGGGCGGACAGCTTAGACTATGGCTACACCTTC. Translating it yields CAIRADSLDYGYTF.

The V and J genes are TRBV4-3 and TRBJ2-1; TRBD2 is a possible D gene (7 bases). The germline V gene has CDR1 LGHNA and CDR2 YSLEER. The V gene lost 4 bases and the J gene lost 1 base, with 23 bases spanning the gap. CDR3 length equals 19 residues. As DNA, the CDR3 is TGCGCCAGCAGCCGCGTGATTTGGGGGGGGCTTTTATCCTACAATGAGCAGTTCTTC. It codes for CASSRVIWGGLLSYNEQFF.

The chain joins TRBV5-1 to TRBJ2-5, with a tentative D call TRBD2 (7 bases). This CDR3 has 17 amino acids. V shed 0 bases and J shed 4 bases, with 19 bases lying between them. The V gene's germline CDR1 is SGHRS and CDR2 YFSETQ. Written as DNA, the CDR3 is TGCGCCAGCAGCTTGGGTCCGGCGCGGGGGCGAGGAGAGACCCAGTACTTC. Protein sequence: CASSLGPARGRGETQYF.